The entry below describes one TCR beta chain. Antigen specificity is unknown. The data originate from a study of T cell repertoires in cytomegalovirus infection. Background on the study: HLA-B-restricted CMV epitopes that are well studied, plus recently identified HLA-C-restricted ones, were used by the study. It was the public TCR beta signatures that indicated both CMV infection and matching HLA type.

Study-wide results and caveats: Cumulative public TCR beta family frequency identified CMV carriers with the relevant HLA. What dominated the ex vivo response were HLA-C-restricted CMV-specific TCR beta clonotypes.

One entry per CDR3 protein, called by TCRdb with MiXCR from the reads. The data hold hundreds of thousands of distinct CDR3 sequences, with just under 30% observed a single time. The germline V gene encodes CDR1 LNHDA and CDR2 SQIVND (reference sequence). There are 16 residues in the CDR3. V lost 5 bases, J lost 5 bases, and 19 bases lay in between. The clonotype was recovered from a human donor in good health (CMV status not recorded). Some clones in this sample may be carry-over from other donors' samples. The sequences come from cultured PBMCs, collected from culture after CMV antigen stimulation. The chain links TRBV19 to TRBJ1-5; a weak D match, TRBD1 (5 bases). CDR3 DNA: TGTGCCAGTAGTTGGGGGGAGACGAGGCACGATCAGCCCCAGCATTTT. Encoded protein: CASSWGETRHDQPQHF.